The 28 T cell receptor beta chains below were found in one sample sequenced in a study of technical replicates of blood from several donors. Measured with immunoSEQ multiplex PCR; TCRdb has only the in-frame clones, and not every one. The sample lists tens of thousands of clones, roughly 90% occurring once. The sample comprised PBMCs. The receptors here all came from a human donor in good health. Some clones in this sample may be carry-over from other donors' samples.

The chain combines TRBV4-3 with TRBJ2-7; D perhaps matches TRBD1 (5 bases). Germline loops: CDR1 LGHNA, CDR2 YSLEER. CDR3 length: 14 residues. Trimming cost V 4 bases and J 4 bases, with 14 bases left between them. The CDR3 here is CASSPETDIYEQYF. CDR3 coding DNA: TGCGCCAGCAGCCCGGAGACAGATATTTACGAGCAGTACTTC.

The rearrangement links TRBV4-3 to TRBJ1-1; no clear D gene. The CDR3 is 16 amino acids. Trimming took 0 bases from V and 3 from J, leaving 14 bases between them. Looked up from germline, CDR1 is LGHNA and CDR2 is YSLEER. The chain's CDR3 is CASSQDWGGEDTEAFF. CDR3 nucleotides: TGCGCCAGCAGCCAAGATTGGGGTGGGGAGGACACTGAAGCTTTCTTT.

The V call is TRBV12-2, the J call TRBJ2-5; the D segment call TRBD2 is taken from the table without a DNA check. TRBV12-2 is deemed a pseudogene. This CDR3 has 16 amino acids. The CDR3 loop reads CASRLVRRGGLETQYF. CDR3 in DNA: TGTGCAAGTCGCTTAGTACGGCGGGGGGGCCTAGAGACCCAGTACTTC.

The chain recombines TRBV5-4 with TRBJ2-2, with D possibly matching TRBD1 (7 bases). With 4 bases removed from V and 8 bases from J, the gap between germline ends came to 21 bases. The CDR3 spans 16 residues. From germline, CDR1 is SGHNT and CDR2 YYREEE (reference sequence). The CDR3 nucleotides are TGTGCCAGCAGCCCCCGGGGCAGGGGGGACAGTGGGGAGCTGTTTTTT. Translated: CASSPRGRGDSGELFF.

The chain uses TRBV25-1 and TRBJ1-1, with D possibly being TRBD1 (5 bases). V lost 7 bases and J 2 bases, leaving 17 bases between the germline ends. This CDR3 contains 15 residues. CDR1 is MGHDK and CDR2 is SYGVNS in the germline V gene. Here the CDR3 DNA reads TGTGCCAGCAACCCCGGAGGGGCGGGAAACACTGAAGCTTTCTTT. It is translated as CASNPGGAGNTEAFF.

The chain combines TRBV4-3 with TRBJ2-7; D is unresolved. Between the trimmed V and J ends, which lost 0 bases and 1 base, there was a span of 10 bases. Germline-derived CDR1 and CDR2 are LGHNA and YSLEER. The CDR3 runs 15 residues. The chain's CDR3 is CASSQEFELSYEQYF. Written as DNA, the CDR3 is TGCGCCAGCAGCCAAGAATTTGAACTTTCCTACGAGCAGTACTTC.

The chain links TRBV7-2 to TRBJ2-2; TRBD2 might be the D (6 bases). The germline CDR1 and CDR2 sequences are SGHTA and FQGNSA. This CDR3 comprises 14 residues. Trimming shortened V by 3 bases and J by 8 bases, and 13 bases separated the two germline ends. The CDR3 DNA is TGTGCCAGCAGCTTGGACCCGGGGGTAGGGGAGCTGTTTTTT. It yields the protein CASSLDPGVGELFF.

V gene TRBV7-6 combines with J gene TRBJ1-2; TRBD1 is a possible D gene (5 bases). CDR1 is SGHVS, CDR2 FNYEAQ, per germline. The CDR3 runs to 15 residues. V was shortened by 5 bases and J by 7 bases, with 20 bases between the two germline ends. DNA for the CDR3: TGTGCCAGCAGCGATAAACCCGGGACTGGCCTTGGCTACACCTTC. Its translation: CASSDKPGTGLGYTF.

CDR3 sequence (DNA): TGTGCCAGCAGCTACGGGACAGGGGTTCAAGAGACCCAGTACTTC. Protein product: CASSYGTGVQETQYF. The chain joins TRBV7-7 to TRBJ2-5; 10 bases fit TRBD1. This CDR3 contains 15 residues. Germline V lookup: CDR1 SSHAT, CDR2 FNYEAQ (reference sequence). J was trimmed by 2 bases and V by 4 bases; bases with no gene match: 4.

The chain combines TRBV6-5 with TRBJ1-2, with D uncertain. The V gene's germline CDR1 is MNHEY and CDR2 SVGAGI. V gave up 4 bases and J gave up 1 base, with 16 bases separating them. The CDR3 loop spans 16 amino acids. In DNA form, the CDR3 reads TGTGCCAGCAGTTCGGGATCCACCCGATTTAACTATGGCTACACCTTC. This sequence encodes CASSSGSTRFNYGYTF.

The V gene is TRBV5-4, the J gene TRBJ2-1, with 8 bases identical to TRBD1. The CDR3 is 15 amino acids. Germline CDR1 and CDR2: SGHNT and YYREEE (reference sequence). V shed 4 bases and J 0 bases; nucleotides not matched to a gene: 3. CDR3 bases: TGTGCCAGCAGCCTAGGACAGGGCTCCTACAATGAGCAGTTCTTC. Translating it yields CASSLGQGSYNEQFF.

This sequence joins TRBV7-3 and TRBJ1-2; no clear D. This CDR3 has 14 residues. The germline gives CDR1 SGHTA, CDR2 FQGTGA. V gave up 1 base and J gave up 3 bases, with 9 bases separating them. The CDR3 DNA sequence: TGTGCCAGCAGCTTAATCCCCCAGGACTATGGCTACACCTTC. This encodes CASSLIPQDYGYTF.

The chain employs TRBV18 and TRBJ1-4, with D possibly matching TRBD1 (6 bases). V lost 5 bases to trimming and J lost 2 bases, with 15 bases between them. The CDR3 covers 16 residues. Germline V gives CDR1 KGHSH, CDR2 LQKENI. The CDR3: CASSTTGSGTNEKLFF. CDR3 sequence (DNA): TGTGCCAGCTCAACTACAGGGTCGGGGACTAATGAAAAACTGTTTTTT.

The V and J genes are TRBV7-9 and TRBJ2-7; D perhaps matches TRBD2 (6 bases). This CDR3 spans 14 amino acids. Germline assignment: CDR1 SEHNR and CDR2 FQNEAQ (reference sequence). Trimming removed 6 bases at V and 7 bases at J, with 19 bases between. The CDR3 region is CASSSGLSGGEQYF. In DNA, the CDR3 is TGTGCCAGCAGTTCGGGACTTTCAGGAGGGGAGCAGTACTTC.

The chain uses TRBV6-4 and TRBJ2-2, with TRBD2 matching 8 bases. This CDR3 is built from 15 residues. V was clipped by 3 bases and J by 4 bases; unmatched bases: 4. Germline CDR1 MRHNA, CDR2 SNTAGT. CDR3 loop: CASSDGLAGTGELFF. DNA of the CDR3: TGTGCCAGCAGTGATGGGCTAGCGGGCACCGGGGAGCTGTTTTTT.

In its sample, this clone was seen many times. The rearrangement links TRBV25-1 to TRBJ1-2; weak D call: TRBD1 (6 bases). The V gene's germline CDR1 is MGHDK and CDR2 SYGVNS. The CDR3 length is 12 residues. The germline V and J ends were trimmed by 4 bases and 8 bases, with 11 bases remaining between them. The CDR3 DNA is TGTGCCAGCAGTGGGACAGTACAAGGCTACACCTTC. Translated: CASSGTVQGYTF.

The J gene is TRBJ1-4, the V gene TRBV19; D gene unclear. Germline V gene sequence: CDR1 LNHDA, CDR2 SQIVND (reference sequence). Trimming took 4 bases from V and 0 from J, leaving 12 bases between them. The CDR3 contains 16 residues. The DNA for the CDR3 is TGTGCCAGTAGTAGCCGAAGCTTTGCAACTAATGAAAAACTGTTTTTT. This codes for CASSSRSFATNEKLFF.

The rearrangement joins TRBV30 to TRBJ2-7, with D possibly being TRBD2 (5 bases). The CDR3 length is 12 residues. V was cut by 0 bases and J by 3 bases, with 6 bases left in between. Looked up from germline, CDR1 is GTSNPN and CDR2 is SVGIG (reference sequence). The CDR3 reads CAWSVGSYEQYF. For the CDR3, the DNA is TGTGCCTGGAGTGTTGGGAGCTACGAGCAGTACTTC. Full variable domain (missing parts from reference TRBV30 and TRBJ2-7): SQTIHQWPATLVQPVGSPLSLECTVEGTSNPNLYWYRQAAGRGLQLLFYSVGIGQISSEVPQNLSASRPQDRQFILSSKKLLLSDSGFYLCAWSVGSYEQYFGPGTRLTVT.

V and J are TRBV29-1 and TRBJ2-3; 7 nucleotides align to TRBD1. The CDR3 covers 15 residues. Losses at the gene ends were 5 bases for V and 6 bases for J; bases not matched to a gene: 14. Germline loops: CDR1 SQVTM, CDR2 ANQGSEA. The CDR3 here is CSVTESKTGLDTQYF. The CDR3 nucleotides are TGCAGCGTTACCGAAAGTAAGACAGGGTTGGATACGCAGTATTTT.

The chain recombines TRBV7-2 with TRBJ1-5, with 7 bases matching TRBD1. The V segment lost 3 bases and the J segment 4 bases; nucleotides outside the gene matches: 6. Looked up from germline, CDR1 is SGHTA and CDR2 is FQGNSA. The CDR3 loop spans 15 amino acids. The CDR3 coding sequence is TGTGCCAGCAGCTTGAGACAGGGACCAAATCAGCCCCAGCATTTT. The encoded protein is CASSLRQGPNQPQHF. The variable domain in full, completed from reference TRBV7-2 and TRBJ1-5, reads GAGVSQSPSNKVTEKGKDVELRCDPISGHTALYWYRQSLGQGLEFLIYFQGNSAPDKSGLPSDRFSAERTGGSVSTLTIQRTQQEDSAVYLCASSLRQGPNQPQHFGDGTRLSIL.

The J gene is TRBJ1-1, the V gene TRBV7-9, with D unclear. V shed 2 bases and J shed 3 bases, with 7 bases lying between them. Germline CDR1 SEHNR, CDR2 FQNEAQ (reference sequence). The CDR3 extends over 13 amino acids. CDR3 in amino acids: CASSLPLDTEAFF. In nucleotides, the CDR3 is TGTGCCAGCAGCTTACCACTCGACACTGAAGCTTTCTTT.

The chain's CDR3 is CASSEARNTGELFF. DNA of the CDR3: TGTGCCAGCAGTGAAGCTCGGAACACCGGGGAGCTGTTTTTT. The chain couples TRBV2 to TRBJ2-2; D not certain. Per the germline V gene, CDR1 is SNHLY and CDR2 is FYNNEI. CDR3 length: 14 residues. V was trimmed by 0 bases and J by 1 base, leaving 3 bases between them.

This chain joins TRBV5-4 and TRBJ1-1; perhaps TRBD1 as D (6 bases). Per the germline V gene, CDR1 is SGHNT and CDR2 is YYREEE (reference sequence). The CDR3 has 14 amino acids. Trimming removed 2 bases from V and 3 bases from J, with 11 bases in between. The CDR3 reads CASSFGGADTEAFF. CDR3 nucleotides: TGTGCCAGCAGCTTTGGGGGGGCGGACACTGAAGCTTTCTTT.

V and J are TRBV30 and TRBJ2-7; 8 bases align to TRBD1. Trimming took 3 bases from V and 3 from J; bases not matched to a gene: 7. The CDR3 spans 14 residues. Per the germline V gene, CDR1 is GTSNPN and CDR2 is SVGIG (reference sequence). For the CDR3, the DNA is TGTGCCTGGAGGACCGGGACAGGCATCTACGAGCAGTACTTC. It codes for CAWRTGTGIYEQYF.

CDR3 protein: CAIRAGGRDYNEQFF. Here the CDR3 DNA reads TGTGCCATCAGGGCTGGTGGGAGGGACTACAATGAGCAGTTCTTC. The chain couples TRBV10-3 to TRBJ2-1, with 7 bases fitting TRBD2. This CDR3 spans 15 amino acids. Germline V gene lookup returns CDR1 ENHRY and CDR2 SYGVKD. V was clipped by 6 bases and J by 3 bases; unmatched bases: 8.

The CDR3 region is CASSQDSAQLAGRGLAKNIQYF. The CDR3, as DNA: TGTGCCAGCAGCCAAGATTCCGCACAACTAGCGGGAAGGGGGTTAGCCAAAAACATTCAGTACTTC. The V call is TRBV4-2, the J call TRBJ2-4; TRBD2 matches at 10 bases. The CDR3 is 22 amino acids. Germline V CDR1 and CDR2: LGHNA, YNFKEQ. Unmatched junction bases numbered 17, after V lost 0 bases and J lost 0 bases.

This clone was observed a single time. The chain employs TRBV5-1 and TRBJ2-7; possibly TRBD2 for D (7 bases). The length of the CDR3 is 14 residues. Between the trimmed V and J ends, which lost 3 bases and 5 bases, there was a span of 15 bases. Germline V gives CDR1 SGHRS, CDR2 YFSETQ. The CDR3 reads CASSSPGGLNEQYF. The CDR3 bases are TGCGCCAGCAGCTCCCCGGGGGGCTTAAACGAGCAGTACTTC.

This chain uses TRBV4-3 with TRBJ1-5, with 7 positions matching TRBD1. Losses at the gene ends were 0 bases for V and 4 bases for J; bases not matched to a gene: 6. CDR1 is LGHNA, CDR2 YSLEER, per germline. CDR3 length equals 16 residues. The CDR3 nucleotides read TGCGCCAGCAGCCAAGATTTGGGACAGCGAAATCAGCCCCAGCATTTT. It codes for CASSQDLGQRNQPQHF.